This entry lists 24 T cell receptor beta chains sequenced from one sample in a study of early T cells in non-severe SARS-CoV-2 infection. TCRdb recomputed calls from the 5' RACE reads with MiXCR, one row per CDR3 protein. This table has tens of thousands of distinct CDR3 sequences, 3.9% appearing once. Sequencing input: whole blood. The receptors were gathered from an adult who was a healthcare worker with PCR-confirmed SARS-CoV-2 infection or an uninfected control (not recorded which).

In its sample, this clonotype was seen a few times. This chain joins TRBV30 and TRBJ2-1, with D tentatively TRBD1 (5 bases). The CDR3 runs 11 residues. Germline V gives CDR1 GTSNPN, CDR2 SVGIG (reference sequence). CDR3 sequence (DNA): TGTGCTTCAAGGCAAGACAGTGAGCAGTTCTTC. Translating it yields CASRQDSEQFF.

This clonotype was seen repeatedly, ten times or more. The genes are TRBV30 and TRBJ1-5; TRBD1 is a possible D gene (6 bases). The CDR3 length is 15 residues. From germline, CDR1 is GTSNPN and CDR2 SVGIG (reference sequence). Trimming removed 0 bases at V and 6 bases at J, with 15 bases between. The CDR3 bases are TGTGCCTGGAGTGTACTTACAGGGCAAGGTCAGCCCCAGCATTTT. Encoded protein: CAWSVLTGQGQPQHF.

This clonotype was detected many times. The J gene is TRBJ2-1, the V gene TRBV20-1, with TRBD2 identical over 11 bases. The J segment lost 7 bases and the V segment lost 1 base, leaving 12 bases of the junction unmatched. Germline CDR1 DFQATT, CDR2 SNEGSKA (reference sequence). CDR3 length: 17 residues. The DNA for the CDR3 is TGCAGTGCTAGAGTTCCGCTGCATAGCGGGAGGGCTAATGAGCAGTTCTTC. It translates to CSARVPLHSGRANEQFF.

In this sample, this clonotype turned up many times. The rearrangement joins TRBV28 to TRBJ2-7; 11 bases map to TRBD2. This CDR3 region has 15 residues. V gave up 5 bases and J gave up 4 bases; unmatched junction bases: 7. Germline V gene lookup returns CDR1 MDHEN and CDR2 SYDVKM. Written as DNA, the CDR3 is TGTGCCAGCAGTCCCGGGACTAGCGGAGGTTACGAGCAGTACTTC. Encoded protein: CASSPGTSGGYEQYF. Supplemented by reference TRBV28 and TRBJ2-7, the full variable domain reads DVKVTQSSRYLVKRTGEKVFLECVQDMDHENMFWYRQDPGLGLRLIYFSYDVKMKEKGDIPEGYSVSREKKERFSLILESASTNQTSMYLCASSPGTSGGYEQYFGPGTRLTVT.

There are many counts of this clonotype. The chain employs TRBV6-5 and TRBJ2-2; D gene ambiguous. Germline lookup yields CDR1 MNHEY and CDR2 SVGAGI. V was trimmed by 7 bases and J by 5 bases, leaving 20 bases between them. CDR3 length equals 16 residues. The CDR3 bases are TGTGCCAGCACCACCCCACTTAGAGAACGGACCGGGGAGCTGTTTTTT. Its translation is CASTTPLRERTGELFF.

This clonotype was seen a few times. The chain uses TRBV7-2 and TRBJ1-3; D is perhaps TRBD1 (5 bases). CDR1 is SGHTA, CDR2 FQGNSA, per germline. V gave up 3 bases and J gave up 0 bases, with 12 bases separating them. The CDR3 contains 16 residues. Written as DNA, the CDR3 is TGTGCCAGCAGCTTTCGACAGCCTTCCTCTGGAAACACCATATATTTT. Amino acid sequence: CASSFRQPSSGNTIYF.

The table lists this clonotype with many counts. The chain combines TRBV9 with TRBJ2-5; 8 bases match TRBD2. The CDR3 is 14 residues long. J gave up 5 bases and V 0 bases, and 3 bases lay outside the gene matches. Per germline, CDR1 SGDLS and CDR2 YYNGEE. In DNA, the CDR3 is TGTGCCAGCAGCGTAGGAGCGGGAGCGGAGACCCAGTACTTC. This encodes CASSVGAGAETQYF.

This clonotype was seen many times. The chain carries TRBV19 and TRBJ2-2, with D possibly being TRBD2 (6 bases). Between the trimmed V and J ends, which lost 5 bases and 8 bases, there was a span of 30 bases. The CDR3 is made up of 19 amino acids. CDR1 and CDR2 (germline): LNHDA, SQIVND (reference sequence). This chain's CDR3 is CASSLLMGSRSGYKGELFF. The CDR3 DNA sequence: TGTGCCAGTAGTCTCCTCATGGGCTCCAGGAGCGGGTACAAAGGGGAGCTGTTTTTT.

This clonotype was counted ten times or more. The V gene is TRBV4-1, the J gene TRBJ2-1; 9 nucleotides agree with TRBD2. Germline trimming cut 4 bases from V and 7 bases from J; bases unmatched to any gene: 17. Germline V gene sequence: CDR1 MGHRA, CDR2 YSYEKL. The CDR3 length is 18 residues. Here the CDR3 DNA reads TGCGCCAGCAGCCGTTTTTCGTTTGGGACTAGCTATCGGAATGAGCAGTTCTTC. Protein sequence: CASSRFSFGTSYRNEQFF.

This clonotype turned up a few times. The chain couples TRBV2 to TRBJ2-1; 9 bases map to TRBD1. The CDR3 length is 17 residues. CDR1 and CDR2 (germline): SNHLY, FYNNEI. V was pared by 3 bases and J by 5 bases, with 11 bases of the junction left unmatched. The CDR3 DNA reads as TGTGCCAGCAGTGAGAATCAACAGGGGGCCTTGGACAATGAGCAGTTCTTC. Protein: CASSENQQGALDNEQFF.

This chain uses TRBV28 with TRBJ2-7; D call uncertain. This CDR3 has 12 residues. The V end lost 5 bases, the J end lost 5 bases, and 10 bases lay between the germline ends. Germline CDR1 is MDHEN and CDR2 is SYDVKM. The CDR3 sequence: CASSLGANEQYF. CDR3 in DNA: TGTGCCAGCAGTCTGGGTGCCAACGAGCAGTACTTC.

This clonotype was observed at least ten times. The chain is built from TRBV2 and TRBJ1-4; D possibly corresponds to TRBD1 (6 bases). Germline V CDR1 and CDR2: SNHLY, FYNNEI. The CDR3 is made up of 16 amino acids. V was clipped by 1 base and J by 6 bases, with 15 bases between them. The CDR3 sequence: CASSEGTGRLDEKLFF. The CDR3 DNA reads as TGTGCCAGCAGTGAAGGTACAGGGAGGCTTGATGAAAAACTGTTTTTT. Together with reference TRBV2 and TRBJ1-4, the CDR3 gives the full variable domain: EPEVTQTPSHQVTQMGQEVILRCVPISNHLYFYWYRQILGQKVEFLVSFYNNEISEKSEIFDDQFSVERPDGSNFTLKIRSTKLEDSAMYFCASSEGTGRLDEKLFFGSGTQLSVL.

This clonotype showed up many times. The CDR3 nucleotides read TGCGCCAGCAGCTTGGTGGCTCAGGGGGGGACGAACACTGAAGCTTTCTTT. Its translation: CASSLVAQGGTNTEAFF. V and J are TRBV5-1 and TRBJ1-1, with TRBD1 matching 7 bases. J was trimmed by 1 base and V by 0 bases; bases with no gene match: 9. Per germline, CDR1 SGHRS and CDR2 YFSETQ. The CDR3 extends over 17 amino acids.

By frequency in the sample, this clonotype is medium-sized. V and J are TRBV7-2 and TRBJ2-7, with 10 bases that match TRBD2. With V trimmed by 4 bases and J by 5 bases, 8 bases remained unmatched. The CDR3 is made up of 15 amino acids. Germline CDR1 and CDR2: SGHTA and FQGNSA. CDR3: CASSSLASGSDEQYF. The CDR3 DNA sequence: TGTGCCAGCAGCTCCCTCGCTAGCGGGAGTGACGAGCAGTACTTC.

This clonotype was seen many times. The V gene is TRBV6-2 or TRBV6-3, the J gene TRBJ2-2; 7 nucleotides align to TRBD1. Germline V gene lookup returns CDR1 MNHEY and CDR2 SVGEGT. The CDR3 spans 16 residues. J gave up 5 bases and V 0 bases, and 6 bases lay outside the gene matches. This CDR3 reads CASSYSTGPGTGELFF. The CDR3 DNA reads TGTGCCAGCAGTTACTCGACAGGGCCGGGAACCGGGGAGCTGTTTTTT.

This clonotype was detected many times. The V call is TRBV29-1, the J call TRBJ2-1, with D tentatively TRBD1 or TRBD2 (5 bases each). This CDR3 region has 13 residues. Germline loops: CDR1 SQVTM, CDR2 ANQGSEA. V was pared by 7 bases and J by 5 bases, with 15 bases between. CDR3 DNA: TGCAGCGCGGAACCGGGACCTAACAATGAGCAGTTCTTC. This encodes CSAEPGPNNEQFF.

This clonotype was observed at least ten times. J is TRBJ2-1 and V is TRBV10-3; 16 nucleotides match TRBD2. Germline V CDR1 and CDR2: ENHRY, SYGVKD. The CDR3 runs to 16 residues. The trim removed 6 bases at V and 4 bases at J, leaving 3 bases unmatched. CDR3 bases: TGTGCCATCAGCGAGGGACTAGCGGGAGGGTACAATGAGCAGTTCTTC. It specifies CAISEGLAGGYNEQFF.

In its sample, this clonotype was seen a few times. The V gene is TRBV11-2, the J gene TRBJ2-1; 14 bases map to TRBD2. Trimming took 1 base from V and 8 from J; bases not matched to a gene: 1. The CDR3 is made up of 15 amino acids. Germline values: CDR1 SGHAT, CDR2 FQNNGV. CDR3 DNA: TGTGCCAGCAGCTTAGGGGGACTAGCGGGAGATGAGCAGTTCTTC. This encodes CASSLGGLAGDEQFF.

This clonotype has a count of ten or more. The chain is built from TRBV5-4 and TRBJ2-7; 9 bases match TRBD1. J gave up 5 bases and V 5 bases, and 14 bases lay outside the gene matches. This CDR3 is 16 amino acids long. The germline CDR1 and CDR2 sequences are SGHNT and YYREEE (reference sequence). The CDR3 DNA is TGTGCCAGCAGACGAATCCCACAGGGGGCGCGGGACGAGCAGTACTTC. Protein sequence: CASRRIPQGARDEQYF.

This clonotype was picked up many times. The genes are TRBV6-1 and TRBJ1-4; D unresolved. V was trimmed by 2 bases and J by 5 bases, leaving 15 bases between them. The CDR3 loop spans 16 amino acids. CDR1 is MNHNS and CDR2 is SASEGT in the germline V gene. CDR3 amino acids: CASSESRPELNEKLFF. The CDR3 region has the DNA TGTGCCAGCAGTGAATCCAGGCCCGAATTGAATGAAAAACTGTTTTTT.

This sequence joins TRBV12-3 or TRBV12-4 and TRBJ2-1, with 8 nucleotides matching TRBD2. With 3 bases clipped from V and 6 bases from J, the junction kept 4 bases outside the gene matches. This CDR3 has 14 amino acids. CDR3: CASSFPAGVNEQFF. The CDR3 DNA reads TGTGCCAGCAGTTTTCCAGCGGGAGTCAATGAGCAGTTCTTC.

In its sample, this clonotype was seen a few times. The chain recombines TRBV6-4 with TRBJ1-1; possible D gene TRBD1, 6 bases. Germline lookup yields CDR1 MRHNA and CDR2 SNTAGT. This CDR3 comprises 14 residues. Between the trimmed V and J ends, which lost 6 bases and 4 bases, there was a span of 15 bases. CDR3 protein: CASSPWGQSTEAFF. The CDR3 nucleotides read TGTGCCAGCAGCCCTTGGGGACAATCCACTGAAGCTTTCTTT.

V gene TRBV27 combines with J gene TRBJ2-5; D may match TRBD1 or TRBD2 (5 bases each). V shed 2 bases and J shed 10 bases, with 14 bases lying between them. CDR1 and CDR2 from the germline V gene are MNHEY and SMNVEV (reference sequence). The CDR3 contains 13 residues. In nucleotides, the CDR3 is TGTGCCAGCAGTTTACGGGGCCCAGTGAACCAGTACTTC. This sequence encodes CASSLRGPVNQYF.

This clonotype qualifies as medium-sized. The chain is built from TRBV7-9 and TRBJ1-2; D call uncertain. Germline CDR1 reads SEHNR; CDR2 reads FQNEAQ (reference sequence). The CDR3 is 12 residues long. Trimming cost V 3 bases and J 4 bases, with 6 bases left between them. CDR3 amino acids: CASSFTTYGYTF. CDR3 nucleotides: TGTGCCAGCAGCTTCACCACCTATGGCTACACCTTC.